These 20 T cell receptor beta chains share one sample of origin, sequenced in a study of blood T cells in healthy people across ages. A J-beta primer mix and a sample-barcoded 5' primer were used in a second PCR of about 6 to 12 cycles. MiXCR, applied by TCRdb to the 5' RACE reads, yields one record per CDR3 protein. This repertoire shows some 1,500,000 distinct CDR3 sequences, around 40% found once; its top ten account for less than 5%. Input material: blood. Receptors originate from a young woman in good health.

The rearrangement links TRBV4-1 to TRBJ2-5; 8 bases map to TRBD2. The CDR3 loop spans 15 amino acids. Unmatched junction bases numbered 7, after V lost 3 bases and J lost 4 bases. CDR1 is MGHRA and CDR2 is YSYEKL in the germline V gene. The CDR3 DNA follows: TGCGCCAGCAGCCATCGGCGGCTAGCGGGAGAGACCCAGTACTTC. Translating it yields CASSHRRLAGETQYF.

The chain links TRBV23-1 to TRBJ2-3; 11 bases map to TRBD1. TRBV23-1 is filed as an ORF, its function uncertain. V was clipped by 3 bases and J by 3 bases; unmatched bases: 8. The CDR3 is 17 residues long. CDR3 amino acids: CASSHSTGTGGTDTQYF. CDR3 in DNA: TGCGCCAGCAGTCATTCTACCGGGACAGGGGGGACAGATACGCAGTATTTT.

In this sample, this clonotype turned up a few times. The gene calls are TRBV3-1 and TRBJ2-4, with D perhaps matching TRBD2 (6 bases). Judging by the DNA end, TRBJ2-7 fits better; the J call may be wrong. Germline V gives CDR1 LGHDT, CDR2 YNNKEL (reference sequence). The CDR3 covers 13 residues. The CDR3 nucleotides are TGTGCCAGCAGCCGGAGGGACGGAAACGAGCAGTACTTC. Translating it yields CASSRRDGNEQYF.

This clonotype has only a few counts. This sequence joins TRBV18 and TRBJ2-7; 9 nucleotides match TRBD1. Germline CDR1 is KGHSH and CDR2 is LQKENI. This CDR3 contains 15 residues. The J segment lost 5 bases and the V segment lost 0 bases, leaving 5 bases of the junction unmatched. The CDR3 is CASSPPGTGNHEQYF. The CDR3 DNA follows: TGTGCCAGCTCACCACCGGGGACAGGGAATCACGAGCAGTACTTC.

The rearrangement uses TRBV7-2 and TRBJ2-7; a weak D match, TRBD1 (6 bases). CDR1 and CDR2 (germline): SGHTA, FQGNSA. The CDR3 consists of 15 residues. The V end was cut by 3 bases, the J end by 7 bases, with 19 bases between. In DNA, the CDR3 is TGTGCCAGCAGCTTGACCGGGACACCGAACAATGAGCAGTACTTC. As protein: CASSLTGTPNNEQYF.

The chain is built from TRBV6-5 and TRBJ2-5, with D hard to call. Germline assignment: CDR1 MNHEY and CDR2 SVGAGI. The length of the CDR3 is 14 residues. Trimming removed 0 bases at V and 5 bases at J, with 10 bases between. The CDR3 sequence is CASSYSMVGETQYF. CDR3 nucleotide sequence: TGTGCCAGCAGTTACTCGATGGTGGGGGAGACCCAGTACTTC.

In this sample, this clonotype turned up a few times. This chain links TRBV20-1 with TRBJ1-2; 11 positions agree with TRBD1. This CDR3 comprises 16 residues. Germline CDR1 DFQATT, CDR2 SNEGSKA (reference sequence). J gave up 3 bases and V 5 bases, and 11 bases lay outside the gene matches. CDR3 region: CSARRTGGRVHYGYTF. For the CDR3, the DNA is TGCAGTGCTCGAAGGACAGGGGGCCGCGTTCACTATGGCTACACCTTC.

The chain uses TRBV27 and TRBJ2-1; 7 bases are shared with TRBD2. This CDR3 has 14 residues. Trimming took 3 bases from V and 12 from J; bases not matched to a gene: 11. Germline loops: CDR1 MNHEY, CDR2 SMNVEV (reference sequence). As DNA, the CDR3 is TGTGCCAGCAGTTTCGGGACTAATATAATGCGGCAGTTCTTC. It yields the protein CASSFGTNIMRQFF.

The V call is TRBV2, the J call TRBJ2-5, with D unclear. This CDR3 has 12 residues. Germline CDR1 SNHLY, CDR2 FYNNEI. V shed 3 bases and J shed 11 bases, with 13 bases lying between them. Here the CDR3 DNA reads TGTGCCAGCAGTGACGACAATTGGGCGCAGTACTTC. This sequence encodes CASSDDNWAQYF.

V and J are TRBV7-2 and TRBJ1-3; 9 bases agree with TRBD1. This CDR3 region has 19 residues. Germline loops: CDR1 SGHTA, CDR2 FQGNSA. V dropped 1 base and J dropped 1; count of bases not matched to a gene: 11. In nucleotides, the CDR3 is TGTGCCAGCAGCTTAGTCCGACAGGGGGAACTCCGATCTGGAAACACCATATATTTT. Amino acids: CASSLVRQGELRSGNTIYF.

Turning to this clonotype: A read error is possible here, since a much larger clone lies one base away. CDR3 in DNA: TGCGCCAGCAGCCAAGAAATGAGCCGCGATGGCTACACCTTC. It codes for CASSQEMSRDGYTF. V is TRBV4-3 and J is TRBJ1-2; D unclear. The CDR3 sequence is 14 residues long. Trimming left V 0 bases short and J 6 bases short, with 11 bases between. Germline V gene data show CDR1 as LGHNA and CDR2 as YSLEER.

Written as DNA, the CDR3 is TGTGCCAGCGGCAAAGAAACAGTAGCTAACTATGGCTACACCTTC. This encodes CASGKETVANYGYTF. The rearrangement links TRBV21-1 to TRBJ1-2. TRBV21-1 is tagged as a pseudogene. The CDR3 consists of 15 residues.

The V and J genes are TRBV4-2 and TRBJ2-1, with D maybe TRBD1 (5 bases). The CDR3 runs 13 residues. V was cut by 1 base and J by 6 bases, with 7 bases left in between. CDR1 is LGHNA, CDR2 YNFKEQ, per germline. CDR3 sequence (DNA): TGTGCCAGCAGCCAAGGACAGACCAATGAGCAGTTCTTC. Translated, it gives CASSQGQTNEQFF.

This clonotype was observed a few times. V gene TRBV28 combines with J gene TRBJ2-3; 8 positions match TRBD2. J was trimmed by 0 bases and V by 5 bases; bases with no gene match: 7. The germline CDR1 and CDR2 sequences are MDHEN and SYDVKM. The CDR3 has 16 amino acids. As DNA, the CDR3 is TGTGCCAGCAGTACTATAGCGGGATCTAGCACAGATACGCAGTATTTT. Translating it yields CASSTIAGSSTDTQYF.

V gene TRBV3-1 combines with J gene TRBJ2-7; D may be TRBD1 (6 bases). There are 18 residues in the CDR3. The V gene's germline CDR1 is LGHDT and CDR2 YNNKEL (reference sequence). Between the trimmed V and J ends, which lost 1 base and 3 bases, there was a span of 22 bases. CDR3 in amino acids: CASSQGTGIQGTFYEQYF. The CDR3 bases are TGTGCCAGCAGCCAAGGTACCGGGATACAGGGAACCTTCTACGAGCAGTACTTC.

V and J are TRBV7-9 and TRBJ2-3, with TRBD2 matching 12 bases. J gave up 3 bases and V 10 bases, and 14 bases lay outside the gene matches. The CDR3 runs 17 residues. Germline CDR1 reads SEHNR; CDR2 reads FQNEAQ (reference sequence). In DNA form, the CDR3 reads TGTGCCACCCGCCCGCCGGGACTAGCGGGCGTTACAGATACGCAGTATTTT. Residues: CATRPPGLAGVTDTQYF.

About this clonotype: At one boundary the junction diverges from the germline segment, which might be a read error. This chain links TRBV18 with TRBJ2-1; the D is unclear. Germline V CDR1 and CDR2: KGHSH, LQKENI. The CDR3 runs to 12 residues. The CDR3 protein is CASAPTGNEQFF. The CDR3 region has the DNA TGTGCCAGCGCACCTACCGGGAATGAGCAGTTCTTC.

This clonotype has just a few counts. V and J are TRBV2 and TRBJ2-3; 9 nucleotides align to TRBD2. Per germline, CDR1 SNHLY and CDR2 FYNNEI. This CDR3 spans 16 amino acids. V lost 3 bases and J lost 2; bases outside the gene matches: 6. The CDR3 DNA reads as TGTGCCAGCAGTGATGTTAGCGGGAGTCCCACAGATACGCAGTATTTT. Amino acid sequence: CASSDVSGSPTDTQYF.

The chain links TRBV15 to TRBJ1-2; D gene uncertain. V shed 0 bases and J shed 1 base, with 15 bases lying between them. Per the germline V gene, CDR1 is LNHNV and CDR2 is YYDKDF (reference sequence). The CDR3 runs to 17 residues. CDR3 bases: TGTGCCACCAGCAGAGATAGAGGGAACGGAATTAACTATGGCTACACCTTC. It codes for CATSRDRGNGINYGYTF.

The chain is built from TRBV5-6 and TRBJ1-3, with D uncertain. The ends were cut back, 2 bases at V and 0 bases at J, with 9 bases in the middle. CDR3 length: 15 amino acids. Germline CDR1 is SGHDT and CDR2 is YYEEEE. The CDR3 DNA is TGTGCCAGCAGCTTAAGACTGCACTCTGGAAACACCATATATTTT. Amino acid sequence: CASSLRLHSGNTIYF. Together with reference TRBV5-6 and TRBJ1-3, the CDR3 gives the full variable domain: DAGVTQSPTHLIKTRGQQVTLRCSPKSGHDTVSWYQQALGQGPQFIFQYYEEEERQRGNFPDRFSGHQFPNYSSELNVNALLLGDSALYLCASSLRLHSGNTIYFGEGSWLTVV.